This TCR beta chain comes out of a study of tumor and adjacent non-tumor tissue in lung cancer. Study context: Stage I to III disease affected 10 men and a handful of women aged about 31 to 80. Each sample yielded 3.9 million or so productive TCRbeta reads on average. Whole-study results and caveats: Compared with tumor, normal lung showed significantly lower TCR diversity.

On this clonotype: The target antigen is unknown. Sequence at one end of the junction differs from germline and may be a read error.

Looked up from germline, CDR1 is SGHRS and CDR2 is YFSETQ. The CDR3 spans 16 residues. The library came from three nested PCR rounds adapted from ARM-PCR protocols. TCRdb passed the multiplex PCR reads through MiXCR, listing each CDR3 protein once. The data contain fewer than 100,000 distinct CDR3 sequences, around 80% of them seen just once; the ten biggest clones take up 21%. This sample's RNA came from whole unsorted tissue. This non-tumor lung sample came from over 3 cm beyond the tumor edge. The TCR was taken from a woman aged 50 to 60 with non-small cell lung cancer. The genes are TRBV5-1 and TRBJ2-5, with 12 bases matching TRBD2. Sequenced: distant non-tumor lung tissue. The CDR3 nucleotides read TGCGCCAGCAGCCCCAACCTGACTAGCGGGGGTGAGACCAAGTACTTC. Protein: CASSPNLTSGGETKYF.